The 7 T cell receptor beta chains given below trace back to one sample, sequenced in a study of long-term antiretroviral therapy in people with HIV. Researchers report immunoSEQ v3.0 was run at survey level. Only in-frame clones appear in the TCRdb table, and some are missing; sequencing was by immunoSEQ multiplex PCR. Here the sample spans about 44,000 clones, about 96% being singletons. The sequences come from unsorted PBMCs, collected 3.7 years after starting antiretroviral therapy. The receptor source for this set is a woman aged 45-65 years with HIV.

V is TRBV7-9 and J is TRBJ2-7, with D perhaps assigned TRBD1 or TRBD2 (5 bases each). The CDR3 extends over 11 amino acids. Germline CDR1 is SEHNR and CDR2 is FQNEAQ (reference sequence). V lost 4 bases and J 5 bases, leaving 6 bases between the germline ends. The CDR3 loop reads CASSWGNEQYF. In DNA form, the CDR3 reads TGTGCCAGCAGCTGGGGGAACGAGCAGTACTTC. Full variable domain (remainder filled in from reference TRBV7-9 and TRBJ2-7): DTGVSQNPRHKITKRGQNVTFRCDPISEHNRLYWYRQTLGQGPEFLTYFQNEAQLEKSRLLSDRFSAERPKGSFSTLEIQRTEQGDSAMYLCASSWGNEQYFGPGTRLTVT.

The rearrangement links TRBV6-4 to TRBJ2-2, with D unresolved. The CDR3 has 15 amino acids. Trimming cost V 4 bases and J 5 bases, with 14 bases left between them. The V gene's germline CDR1 is MRHNA and CDR2 SNTAGT. CDR3 loop: CASSGEPGETGELFF. The CDR3 nucleotides are TGTGCCAGCAGTGGAGAGCCAGGAGAAACCGGGGAGCTGTTTTTT.

The rearrangement links TRBV4-3 to TRBJ2-1, with TRBD2 matching over 8 bases. V was clipped by 1 base and J by 4 bases; unmatched bases: 6. CDR3 length: 16 residues. Germline V gene lookup returns CDR1 LGHNA and CDR2 YSLEER. CDR3 residues: CASSQVRLAGYNEQFF. CDR3 coding DNA: TGCGCCAGCAGCCAAGTTCGGCTAGCGGGTTACAATGAGCAGTTCTTC.

The chain employs TRBV4-1 and TRBJ1-4, with D tentatively TRBD1 (6 bases). This CDR3 is 14 amino acids long. The germline V and J ends were trimmed by 8 bases and 6 bases, with 16 bases remaining between them. Looked up from germline, CDR1 is MGHRA and CDR2 is YSYEKL. This CDR3 is CASESGALDEKLFF. The DNA for the CDR3 is TGCGCCAGCGAGTCAGGGGCTCTGGATGAAAAACTGTTTTTT.

This sequence joins TRBV30 and TRBJ2-1, with 8 positions matching TRBD2. Germline V gene data show CDR1 as GTSNPN and CDR2 as SVGIG (reference sequence). The CDR3 runs 13 residues. The V segment lost 3 bases and the J segment 4 bases; nucleotides outside the gene matches: 2. The CDR3 coding sequence is TGTGCCTGGAGGAGCGGGGGATACAATGAGCAGTTCTTC. This codes for CAWRSGGYNEQFF.

V and J are TRBV2 and TRBJ1-1; tentative D call: TRBD1 (6 bases). The germline V gene has CDR1 SNHLY and CDR2 FYNNEI. The germline V and J ends were trimmed by 2 bases and 1 base, with 17 bases remaining between them. The CDR3 contains 17 residues. The CDR3 protein is CASSEPEQGGSNTEAFF. For the CDR3, the DNA is TGTGCCAGCAGTGAACCAGAACAGGGCGGGTCGAACACTGAAGCTTTCTTT.

The chain links TRBV29-1 to TRBJ1-4, with TRBD1 matching over 8 bases. V lost 4 bases to trimming and J lost 5 bases; unmatched junction nucleotides: 3. CDR1 and CDR2 (germline): SQVTM, ANQGSEA. The CDR3 covers 13 residues. This CDR3 reads CSVVGQGNEKLFF. For the CDR3, the DNA is TGCAGCGTTGTCGGACAGGGAAATGAAAAACTGTTTTTT.